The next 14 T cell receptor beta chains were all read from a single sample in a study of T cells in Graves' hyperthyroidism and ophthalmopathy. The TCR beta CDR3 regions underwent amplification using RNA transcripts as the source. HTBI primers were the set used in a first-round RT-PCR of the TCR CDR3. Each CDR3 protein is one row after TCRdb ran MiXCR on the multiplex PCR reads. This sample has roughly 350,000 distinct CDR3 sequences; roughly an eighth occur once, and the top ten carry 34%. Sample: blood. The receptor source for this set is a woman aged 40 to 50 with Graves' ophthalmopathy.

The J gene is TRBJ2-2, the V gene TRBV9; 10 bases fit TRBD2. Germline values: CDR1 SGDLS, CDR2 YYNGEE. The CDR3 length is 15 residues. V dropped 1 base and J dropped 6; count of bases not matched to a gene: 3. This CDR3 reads CASSVQAGGSGELFF. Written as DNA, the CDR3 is TGTGCCAGCAGCGTACAAGCGGGAGGGTCCGGGGAGCTGTTTTTT.

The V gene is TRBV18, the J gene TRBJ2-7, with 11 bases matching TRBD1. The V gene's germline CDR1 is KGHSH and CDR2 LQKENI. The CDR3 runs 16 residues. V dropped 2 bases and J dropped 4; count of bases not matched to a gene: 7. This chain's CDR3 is CASSPEGQGAMYEQYF. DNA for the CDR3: TGTGCCAGCTCACCAGAAGGACAGGGGGCTATGTACGAGCAGTACTTC.

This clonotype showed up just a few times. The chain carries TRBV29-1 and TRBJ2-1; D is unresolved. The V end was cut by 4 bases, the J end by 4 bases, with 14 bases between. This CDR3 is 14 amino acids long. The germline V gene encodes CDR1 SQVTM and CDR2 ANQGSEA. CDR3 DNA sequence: TGCAGCGTTGTTTTTCCAAAGAATTACAATGAGCAGTTCTTC. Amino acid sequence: CSVVFPKNYNEQFF.

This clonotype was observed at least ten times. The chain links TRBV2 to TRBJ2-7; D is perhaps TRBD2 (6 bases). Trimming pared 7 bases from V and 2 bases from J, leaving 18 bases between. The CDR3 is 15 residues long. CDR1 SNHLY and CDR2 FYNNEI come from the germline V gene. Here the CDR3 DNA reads TGTGCCAGCATAGGCGTGCGGGATGCTGCCTACGAGCAGTACTTC. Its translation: CASIGVRDAAYEQYF.

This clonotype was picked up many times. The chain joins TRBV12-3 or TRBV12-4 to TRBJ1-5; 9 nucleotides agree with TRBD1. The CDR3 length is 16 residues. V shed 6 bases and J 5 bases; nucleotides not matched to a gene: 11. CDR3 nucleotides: TGTGCCAGCAGCCGGGGACAGGGCCGGGCGTATCAGCCCCAGCATTTT. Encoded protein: CASSRGQGRAYQPQHF.

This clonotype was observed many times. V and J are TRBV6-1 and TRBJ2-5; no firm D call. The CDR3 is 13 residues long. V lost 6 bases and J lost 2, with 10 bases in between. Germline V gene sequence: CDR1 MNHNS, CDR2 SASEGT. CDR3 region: CASSPLPQETQYF. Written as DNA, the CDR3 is TGTGCCAGCAGCCCCCTCCCACAAGAGACCCAGTACTTC.

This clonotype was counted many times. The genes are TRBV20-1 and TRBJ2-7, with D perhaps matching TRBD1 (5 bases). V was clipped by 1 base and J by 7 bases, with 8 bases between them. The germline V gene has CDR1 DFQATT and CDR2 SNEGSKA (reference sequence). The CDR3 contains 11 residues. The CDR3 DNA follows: TGCAGTGCTAGAGTTCGGACAGAGCAGTACTTC. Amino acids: CSARVRTEQYF.

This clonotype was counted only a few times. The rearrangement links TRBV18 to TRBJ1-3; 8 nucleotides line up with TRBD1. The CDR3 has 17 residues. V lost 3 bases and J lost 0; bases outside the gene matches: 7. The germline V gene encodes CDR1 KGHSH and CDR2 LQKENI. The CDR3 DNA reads TGTGCCAGCTCACCTCGGACAGGGCCTGACTCTGGAAACACCATATATTTT. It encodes CASSPRTGPDSGNTIYF.

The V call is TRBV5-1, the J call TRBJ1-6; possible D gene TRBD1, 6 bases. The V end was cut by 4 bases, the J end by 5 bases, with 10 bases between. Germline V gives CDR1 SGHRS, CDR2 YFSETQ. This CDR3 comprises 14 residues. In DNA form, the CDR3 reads TGCGCCAGCAGCCGCAGGGGAGATAATTCACCCCTCCACTTT. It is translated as CASSRRGDNSPLHF.

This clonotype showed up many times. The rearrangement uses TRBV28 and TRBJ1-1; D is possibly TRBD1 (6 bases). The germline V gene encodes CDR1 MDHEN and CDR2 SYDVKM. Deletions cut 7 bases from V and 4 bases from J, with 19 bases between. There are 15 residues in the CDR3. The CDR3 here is CASTAMGARGTEAFF. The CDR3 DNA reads TGTGCCAGCACCGCCATGGGGGCTCGAGGCACTGAAGCTTTCTTT.

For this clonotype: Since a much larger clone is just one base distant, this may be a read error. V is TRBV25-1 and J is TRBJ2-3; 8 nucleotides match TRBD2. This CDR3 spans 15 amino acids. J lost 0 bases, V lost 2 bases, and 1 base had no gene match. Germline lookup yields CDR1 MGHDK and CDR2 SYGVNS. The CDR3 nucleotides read TGTGCCAGCAGTGAAAGCGGGGGAAGCACAGATACGCAGTATTTT. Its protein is CASSESGGSTDTQYF. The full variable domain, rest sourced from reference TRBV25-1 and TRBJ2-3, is EADIYQTPRYLVIGTGKKITLECSQTMGHDKMYWYQQDPGMELHLIHYSYGVNSTEKGDLSSESTVSRIRTEHFPLTLESARPSHTSQYLCASSESGGSTDTQYFGPGTRLTVL.

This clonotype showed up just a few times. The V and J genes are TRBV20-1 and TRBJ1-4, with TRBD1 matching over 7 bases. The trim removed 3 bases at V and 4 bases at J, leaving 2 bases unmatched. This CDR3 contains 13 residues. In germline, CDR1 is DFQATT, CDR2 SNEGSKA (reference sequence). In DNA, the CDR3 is TGCAGTGCTAGGGGACAGATTAATGAAAAACTGTTTTTT. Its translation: CSARGQINEKLFF.

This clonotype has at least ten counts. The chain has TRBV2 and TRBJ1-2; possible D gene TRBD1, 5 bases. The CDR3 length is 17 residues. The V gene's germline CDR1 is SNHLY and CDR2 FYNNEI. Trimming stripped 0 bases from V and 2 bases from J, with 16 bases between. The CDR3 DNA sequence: TGTGCCAGCAGTGAAGCGCAATGGATGGGGCGGAACTATGGCTACACCTTC. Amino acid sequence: CASSEAQWMGRNYGYTF.

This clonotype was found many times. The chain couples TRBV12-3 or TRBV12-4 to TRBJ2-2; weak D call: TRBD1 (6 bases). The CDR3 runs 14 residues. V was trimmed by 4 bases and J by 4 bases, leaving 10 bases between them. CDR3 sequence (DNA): TGTGCCAGCAGTTCGGACAGACTCACCGGGGAGCTGTTTTTT. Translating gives CASSSDRLTGELFF.